The clone carrying this T cell receptor (beta chain) was recorded many times. Its antigen is still unknown. This sample is drawn from a study of T cell repertoires in cytomegalovirus infection. On the study more broadly: Indicated by public TCR beta signatures were CMV infection and matching HLA type.

TCRdb re-called the reads through MiXCR, storing one row per CDR3 protein. Here the sample spans about 900,000 distinct CDR3 sequences, around a third being singletons. This CDR3 is 14 amino acids long. Per the germline V gene, CDR1 is SGHVS and CDR2 is FQNEAQ. V was clipped by 5 bases and J by 2 bases; unmatched bases: 5. This rearrangement joins TRBV7-8 to TRBJ2-7, with 8 bases matching TRBD2. The material sequenced was cultured CD8+ T cells from PBMCs, taken from culture after CMV antigen stimulation. The sequence was collected from a human donor in good health (CMV status not recorded). Some clones in this sample may be carry-over from other donors' samples. The CDR3 DNA sequence: TGTGCCAGCAGCCAGCGGGGGCGCACCTACGAGCAGTACTTC. This codes for CASSQRGRTYEQYF.